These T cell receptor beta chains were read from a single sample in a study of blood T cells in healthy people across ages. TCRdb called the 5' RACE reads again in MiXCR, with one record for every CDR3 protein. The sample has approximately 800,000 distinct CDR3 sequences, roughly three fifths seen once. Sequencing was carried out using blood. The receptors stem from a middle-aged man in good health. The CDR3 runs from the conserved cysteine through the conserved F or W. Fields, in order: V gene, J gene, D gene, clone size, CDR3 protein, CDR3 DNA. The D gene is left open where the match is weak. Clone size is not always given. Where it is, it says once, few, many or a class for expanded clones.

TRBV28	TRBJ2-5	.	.	CASRGTGGEAGTQETQYF	TGTGCCAGCAGAGGCACAGGGGGAGAAGCGGGAACTCAAGAGACCCAGTACTTC
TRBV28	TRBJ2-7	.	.	CASSFDQGFHEQYF	TGTGCCAGCAGTTTCGATCAGGGTTTCCACGAGCAGTACTTC
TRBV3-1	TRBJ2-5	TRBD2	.	CASSQDLAVAGGRKTQYF	TGTGCCAGCAGCCAAGATCTTGCGGTAGCGGGAGGGCGTAAGACCCAGTACTTC
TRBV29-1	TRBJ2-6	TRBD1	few	CSVEIRDRGGRMAGANVLTF	TGCAGCGTGGAAATCCGGGACAGGGGAGGAAGGATGGCCGGGGCCAACGTCCTGACTTTC
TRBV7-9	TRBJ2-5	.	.	CASSLEGGRSGETQYF	TGTGCCAGCAGCTTAGAGGGGGGCAGGTCTGGAGAGACCCAGTACTTC
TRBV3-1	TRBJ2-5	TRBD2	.	CAGSQVSASGPTLQETQYF	TGTGCCGGCAGCCAGGTTTCGGCTAGCGGACCCACCCTACAAGAGACCCAGTACTTC
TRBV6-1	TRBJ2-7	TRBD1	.	CASSDVSGTDLYEQYF	TGTGCCAGCAGTGATGTATCCGGGACAGACTTATACGAGCAGTACTTC
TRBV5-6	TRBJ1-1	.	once	CASSLRTWEGMPYTIEAFF	TGTGCCAGCAGCTTGCGCACCTGGGAGGGGATGCCCTACACTATTGAAGCTTTCTTT
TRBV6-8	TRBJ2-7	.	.	CAILQGSSYEQYF	TGTGCCATCCTACAGGGAAGCTCCTACGAGCAGTACTTC
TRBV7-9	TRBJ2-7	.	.	CASSPTGHGYEQYF	TGTGCCAGCAGCCCCACAGGGCACGGATACGAGCAGTACTTC
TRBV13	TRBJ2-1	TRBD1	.	CASSSDRVEGNEQFF	TGTGCCAGCAGCTCGGACAGGGTAGAGGGGAATGAGCAGTTCTTC
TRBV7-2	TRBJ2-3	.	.	CASSPTRGVQYF	TGTGCCAGCAGCCCTACGAGGGGGGTGCAGTATTTT
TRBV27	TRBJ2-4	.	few	CASTPNAKNIQYF	TGTGCCAGCACCCCCAACGCAAAAAACATTCAGTACTTC
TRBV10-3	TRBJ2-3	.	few	CAVVGGLGKGADTQYF	TGTGCCGTGGTGGGGGGCCTCGGGAAGGGCGCAGATACGCAGTATTTT
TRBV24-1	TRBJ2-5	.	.	CATSDLQEEGETQYF	TGTGCCACCAGTGATTTGCAGGAGGAGGGAGAGACCCAGTACTTC